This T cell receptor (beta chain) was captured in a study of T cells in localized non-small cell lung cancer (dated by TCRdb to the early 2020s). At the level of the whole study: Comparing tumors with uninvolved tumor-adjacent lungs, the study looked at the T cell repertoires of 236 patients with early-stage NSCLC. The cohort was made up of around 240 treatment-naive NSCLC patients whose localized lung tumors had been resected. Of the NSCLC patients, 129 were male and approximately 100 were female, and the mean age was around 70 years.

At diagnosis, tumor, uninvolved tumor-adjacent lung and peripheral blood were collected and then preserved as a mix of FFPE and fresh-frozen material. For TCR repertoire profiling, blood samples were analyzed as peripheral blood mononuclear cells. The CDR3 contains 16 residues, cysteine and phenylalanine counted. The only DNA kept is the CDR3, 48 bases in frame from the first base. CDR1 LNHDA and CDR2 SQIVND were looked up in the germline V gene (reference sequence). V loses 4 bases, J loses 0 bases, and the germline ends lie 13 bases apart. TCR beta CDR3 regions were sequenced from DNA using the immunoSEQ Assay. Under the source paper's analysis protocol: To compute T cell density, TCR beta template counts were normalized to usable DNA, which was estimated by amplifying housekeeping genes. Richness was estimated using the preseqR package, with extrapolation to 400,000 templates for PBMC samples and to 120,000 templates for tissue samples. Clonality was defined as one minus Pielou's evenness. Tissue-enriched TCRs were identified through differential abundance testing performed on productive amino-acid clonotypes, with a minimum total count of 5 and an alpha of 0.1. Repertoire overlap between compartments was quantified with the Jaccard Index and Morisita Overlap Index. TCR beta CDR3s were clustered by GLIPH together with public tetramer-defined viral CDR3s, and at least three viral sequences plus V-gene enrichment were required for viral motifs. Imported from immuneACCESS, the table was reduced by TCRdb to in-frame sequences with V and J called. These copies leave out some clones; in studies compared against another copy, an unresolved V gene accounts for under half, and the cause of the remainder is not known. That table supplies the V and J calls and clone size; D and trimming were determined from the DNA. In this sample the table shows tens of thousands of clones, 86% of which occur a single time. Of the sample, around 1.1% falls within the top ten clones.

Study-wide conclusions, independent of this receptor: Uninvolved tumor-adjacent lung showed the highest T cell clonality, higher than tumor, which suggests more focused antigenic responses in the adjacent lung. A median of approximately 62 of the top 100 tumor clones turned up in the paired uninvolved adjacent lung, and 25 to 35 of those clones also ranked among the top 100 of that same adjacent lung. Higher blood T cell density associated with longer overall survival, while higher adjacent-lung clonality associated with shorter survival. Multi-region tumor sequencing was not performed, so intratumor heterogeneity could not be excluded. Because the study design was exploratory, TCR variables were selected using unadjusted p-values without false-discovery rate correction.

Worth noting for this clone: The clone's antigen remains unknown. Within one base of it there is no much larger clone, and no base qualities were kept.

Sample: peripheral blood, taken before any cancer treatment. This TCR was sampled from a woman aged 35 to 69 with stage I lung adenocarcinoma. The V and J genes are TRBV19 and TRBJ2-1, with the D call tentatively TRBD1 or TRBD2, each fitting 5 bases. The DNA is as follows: TGTGCCAGTAGTAGCATTGAAGGGACCTCCTACAATGAGCAGTTCTTC. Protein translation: CASSSIEGTSYNEQFF.